This TCR beta chain is from a study of blood T cell repertoires in COVID-19. A remark on this clone: The sample holds other DNA sequences that translate to the same CDR3.

Recruitment covered roughly 22 US areas and drew participants whose ages spanned roughly 18 to 100 years. As originally analysed: Quantification of nucleated cells was approximated via reference gene primer amplification. The table came from immunoSEQ multiplex PCR; TCRdb's copy has only in-frame clones and leaves some out. V, J and clone size reflect that table, while D and trimming were determined from the DNA. This table holds fewer than 450,000 clones, nearly 90% found once. This CDR3 region has 14 residues. V was clipped by 2 bases and J by 2 bases, with 6 bases between them. In germline, CDR1 is MNHEY, CDR2 SVGAGI.

Source material: PBMCs or T cells enriched from blood (not recorded which). The rearrangement joins TRBV6-5 to TRBJ1-4; D is perhaps TRBD1 (6 bases). This sequence originates from a woman between 40 and 55 years old with acute COVID-19. The CDR3 region has the DNA TGTGCCAGCAGTTACGACAGGACTAATGAAAAACTGTTTTTT. It specifies CASSYDRTNEKLFF.